Listed here is a single TCR beta chain. These data originate in a study of Ad26.COV2.S vaccination and SARS-CoV-2 variants. Sequenced by immunoSEQ multiplex PCR; TCRdb stores in-frame clones only, minus some. In the table there are a few hundred thousand clones, 83% of which are singletons. The CDR3 contains 13 residues. Germline CDR1 and CDR2: SGHTA and FQGTGA. The germline V and J ends were trimmed by 8 bases and 0 bases, with 10 bases remaining between them. The treatment denotes: some 19 received Ad26.COV2.S at low or high dose, single or two shots; about 5 received placebo; per-sample allocation not given. The samples were gathered on day 63 after the first injection of vaccine or placebo.

The rearrangement uses TRBV7-3 and TRBJ1-1; D is ambiguous. The origin of this receptor is a person between 18 and 60 years old who received the Ad26.COV2.S COVID-19 vaccine or a placebo. The specimen comprised peripheral blood, sampled in a trial of Ad26.COV2.S vaccine versus placebo. CDR3 residues: CASRKAVNTEAFF. The CDR3 DNA follows: TGTGCCAGCCGGAAGGCTGTGAACACTGAAGCTTTCTTT. Supplemented by reference TRBV7-3 and TRBJ1-1, the full variable domain reads GAGVSQTPSNKVTEKGKYVELRCDPISGHTALYWYRQSLGQGPEFLIYFQGTGAADDSGLPNDRFFAVRPEGSVSTLKIQRTERGDSAVYLCASRKAVNTEAFFGQGTRLTVV.